One and the same sample provided the 27 T cell receptor beta chains below, sequenced in a study of CD8 T cells in ankylosing spondylitis. TCRdb re-analysed the 5' RACE reads in MiXCR, keeping a single row per CDR3 protein. Of hundreds of thousands of distinct CDR3 sequences listed, under 30% are singletons. Sequenced: blood, either unsorted or a sorted T cell fraction (not recorded which). All receptors come from a male donor with ankylosing spondylitis or in good health (not recorded which).

CDR3 coding DNA: TGTGCCAGCAGCTTAAGTAGCGGGGTTAATACGCAGTATTTT. Translating it yields CASSLSSGVNTQYF. The chain links TRBV7-2 to TRBJ2-3, with 8 positions matching TRBD2. This CDR3 has 14 residues. In germline, CDR1 is SGHTA, CDR2 FQGNSA. The V and J ends lost 2 bases and 7 bases, in that order; junction bases with no gene match: 5.

Notes on this clonotype: A much larger clone lies a single base off, so this may be a read error. V gene TRBV12-3 or TRBV12-4 combines with J gene TRBJ1-4; 8 nucleotides align to TRBD1. V lost 3 bases to trimming and J lost 8 bases; unmatched junction nucleotides: 5. The CDR3 is 14 amino acids. CDR3 protein: CASSFSGGDEKLFF. The CDR3 region has the DNA TGTGCCAGCAGTTTTTCAGGGGGCGACGAAAAACTGTTTTTT.

At least ten counts were recorded for this clonotype. The gene calls are TRBV29-1 and TRBJ1-1, with a possible D match to TRBD1 (5 bases). The CDR3 is 14 amino acids. The germline CDR1 and CDR2 sequences are SQVTM and ANQGSEA. The ends were cut back, 5 bases at V and 5 bases at J, with 18 bases in the middle. The CDR3 DNA reads TGCAGCGTTACTTCGACGGGGGGAGGAACTGAAGCTTTCTTT. It encodes CSVTSTGGGTEAFF. The full variable domain, its missing parts supplied by reference TRBV29-1 and TRBJ1-1, is SAVISQKPSRDICQRGTSLTIQCQVDSQVTMMFWYRQQPGQSLTLIATANQGSEATYESGFVIDKFPISRPNLTFSTLTVSNMSPEDSSIYLCSVTSTGGGTEAFFGQGTRLTVV.

The sample holds many counts of this clonotype. V usage is TRBV20-1 and J usage is TRBJ2-7, with D perhaps TRBD1 (5 bases). Trimming left V 6 bases short and J 0 bases short, with 15 bases between. This CDR3 region has 14 residues. Germline V CDR1 and CDR2: DFQATT, SNEGSKA (reference sequence). The CDR3 here is CSARSRQSSYEQYF. CDR3 sequence (DNA): TGCAGTGCGAGAAGTCGACAGAGCTCCTACGAGCAGTACTTC.

This clonotype was counted only a few times. J is TRBJ2-5 and V is TRBV6-1; 8 bases line up with TRBD2. CDR1 MNHNS and CDR2 SASEGT come from the germline V gene. Trimming cost V 6 bases and J 2 bases; bases outside gene matches: 5. The CDR3 extends over 14 amino acids. DNA for the CDR3: TGTGCCAGCAGCCACGGGGGGGTGCAAGAGACCCAGTACTTC. Amino acids: CASSHGGVQETQYF.

The CDR3 here is CASSLRLAGVVEQYF. The CDR3 DNA reads as TGTGCCAGCAGCCTGCGTTTGGCGGGAGTAGTGGAGCAGTACTTC. The chain has TRBV7-8 and TRBJ2-7; 7 bases line up with TRBD2. The trim removed 5 bases at V and 7 bases at J, leaving 14 bases unmatched. The CDR3 has 15 residues. The germline CDR1 and CDR2 sequences are SGHVS and FQNEAQ.

The V and J genes are TRBV29-1 and TRBJ2-1; TRBD1 agrees at 9 bases. CDR3 size: 13 residues. The germline gives CDR1 SQVTM, CDR2 ANQGSEA. J gave up 5 bases and V 6 bases, and 5 bases lay outside the gene matches. CDR3 DNA: TGCAGCGTGGGAGGGACAGGGCACAATGAGCAGTTCTTC. Its protein is CSVGGTGHNEQFF.

There are many counts of this clonotype. This sequence joins TRBV29-1 and TRBJ2-7, with TRBD1 identical over 8 bases. CDR1 and CDR2 from the germline V gene are SQVTM and ANQGSEA. The length of the CDR3 is 12 residues. Trimming took 7 bases from V and 3 from J; bases not matched to a gene: 5. CDR3 protein: CSAGTGFYEQYF. The DNA for the CDR3 is TGCAGCGCCGGGACAGGTTTCTACGAGCAGTACTTC.

This clonotype was detected many times. The chain employs TRBV7-9 and TRBJ2-3; TRBD1 is a possible D gene (6 bases). V was trimmed by 6 bases and J by 0 bases, leaving 13 bases between them. Germline CDR1 SEHNR, CDR2 FQNEAQ (reference sequence). The CDR3 loop spans 15 amino acids. In DNA, the CDR3 is TGTGCCAGCAGTGAACAGGGTACAAGCACAGATACGCAGTATTTT. Protein product: CASSEQGTSTDTQYF.

V usage is TRBV20-1 and J usage is TRBJ2-7; D is unresolved. V was cut by 1 base and J by 9 bases, with 13 bases left in between. This CDR3 has 12 amino acids. CDR1 and CDR2 from the germline V gene are DFQATT and SNEGSKA (reference sequence). CDR3: CSARGNIEGQYF. CDR3 nucleotides: TGCAGTGCTAGAGGCAATATTGAAGGGCAGTACTTC.

This clonotype occurred a few times. The chain carries TRBV29-1 and TRBJ2-1, with 9 nucleotides matching TRBD1. The CDR3 has 14 residues. Trimming cost V 6 bases and J 0 bases; bases outside gene matches: 3. Germline V lookup: CDR1 SQVTM, CDR2 ANQGSEA. In DNA, the CDR3 is TGCAGCGTGCAGACAGGGGGCTCCTACAATGAGCAGTTCTTC. Translated: CSVQTGGSYNEQFF.

This clonotype showed up just a few times. This chain links TRBV4-3 with TRBJ2-1; 8 bases fit TRBD2. The germline V gene has CDR1 LGHNA and CDR2 YSLEER. The CDR3 runs to 16 residues. J gave up 4 bases and V 1 base, and 6 bases lay outside the gene matches. The CDR3 region is CASSQGTGGVYNEQFF. Written as DNA, the CDR3 is TGCGCCAGCAGCCAAGGGACGGGAGGGGTTTACAATGAGCAGTTCTTC.

This clonotype was counted between two and nine times. V and J are TRBV15 and TRBJ2-5; no clear D. Germline assignment: CDR1 LNHNV and CDR2 YYDKDF (reference sequence). V was shortened by 0 bases and J by 1 base, with 3 bases between the two germline ends. The CDR3 has 13 residues. The CDR3: CATSRDFQETQYF. The CDR3 nucleotides are TGTGCCACCAGCAGAGACTTCCAAGAGACCCAGTACTTC.

This clonotype was observed a few times. V gene TRBV12-3 or TRBV12-4 combines with J gene TRBJ2-3; D is unresolved. V shed 4 bases and J shed 5 bases, with 16 bases lying between them. The CDR3 consists of 15 residues. In nucleotides, the CDR3 is TGTGCCAGCAGTTACGTCCCGCTCCTGCTAGATACGCAGTATTTT. It specifies CASSYVPLLLDTQYF.

This clonotype was found once. V is TRBV7-2 and J is TRBJ2-1; possible D gene TRBD2, 5 bases. Germline V gene sequence: CDR1 SGHTA, CDR2 FQGNSA. This CDR3 has 15 amino acids. V was cut by 1 base and J by 2 bases, with 9 bases left in between. As DNA, the CDR3 is TGTGCCAGCAGCTTAGGACTACCTACCTACAATGAGCAGTTCTTC. Translated: CASSLGLPTYNEQFF.

This clonotype was observed at least ten times. The V call is TRBV7-2, the J call TRBJ1-4, with D possibly matching TRBD1 (6 bases). Trimming pared 5 bases from V and 3 bases from J, leaving 13 bases between. There are 15 residues in the CDR3. Germline values: CDR1 SGHTA, CDR2 FQGNSA. Here the CDR3 DNA reads TGTGCCAGCAGCACGCAGGGGATGCCTAATGAAAAACTGTTTTTT. Amino acid sequence: CASSTQGMPNEKLFF.

This clonotype was detected ten times or more. This sequence joins TRBV14 and TRBJ2-7; the D is unclear. Germline loops: CDR1 SGHDN, CDR2 FVKESK. The length of the CDR3 is 13 residues. V gave up 1 base and J gave up 7 bases, with 11 bases separating them. In DNA, the CDR3 is TGTGCCAGCAGCCAAGCCCGAGCTCGGGAGCAGTACTTC. It yields the protein CASSQARAREQYF.

This sequence joins TRBV12-3 or TRBV12-4 and TRBJ2-5; either TRBD1 or TRBD2 may fit D (6 bases each). V gave up 2 bases and J gave up 2 bases, with 12 bases separating them. This CDR3 has 15 residues. The CDR3 spells CASSLPQGRQETQYF. The DNA of the CDR3 is TGTGCCAGCAGTTTACCTCAGGGGAGGCAAGAGACCCAGTACTTC.

J is TRBJ2-2 and V is TRBV5-5; 12 bases are shared with TRBD2. After removal of 3 bases from V and 2 bases from J, the junction contained 8 bases not matched to a gene. Germline V CDR1 and CDR2: SGHKS, YYEKEE (reference sequence). The CDR3 consists of 18 residues. CDR3 residues: CASSSGLAGPLNTGELFF. The CDR3 nucleotides are TGTGCCAGCAGCTCTGGACTAGCGGGACCATTAAACACCGGGGAGCTGTTTTTT.

This clonotype was seen more than once but under ten times. In DNA form, the CDR3 reads TGTGCCAGCAGTTACTCTGCGGCGTCTTGGGGCCAAAACATTCAGTACTTC. As protein: CASSYSAASWGQNIQYF. The rearrangement links TRBV6-5 to TRBJ2-4; D may be TRBD1 (5 bases). V gave up 0 bases and J gave up 5 bases, with 17 bases separating them. In germline, CDR1 is MNHEY, CDR2 SVGAGI. This CDR3 is 17 amino acids long.

The sample holds a few counts of this clonotype. The rearrangement joins TRBV20-1 to TRBJ1-5; a weak D match, TRBD1 (5 bases). Trimming shortened V by 4 bases and J by 0 bases, and 13 bases separated the two germline ends. CDR1 DFQATT and CDR2 SNEGSKA come from the germline V gene (reference sequence). This CDR3 has 15 residues. The CDR3 DNA sequence: TGCAGTGCTACCCCCGGGACGGCTAGCAATCAGCCCCAGCATTTT. Its protein product is CSATPGTASNQPQHF.

V gene TRBV20-1 combines with J gene TRBJ2-1; 7 nucleotides line up with TRBD2. Germline V CDR1 and CDR2: DFQATT, SNEGSKA (reference sequence). Trimming removed 7 bases from V and 0 bases from J; junction bases left unmatched: 6. CDR3 length: 14 amino acids. CDR3 sequence reads: CSGHPGGSYNEQFF. The CDR3 nucleotides read TGCAGTGGTCACCCGGGGGGCTCCTACAATGAGCAGTTCTTC.

This chain joins TRBV7-2 and TRBJ2-5; TRBD2 aligns across 13 bases. Germline-derived CDR1 and CDR2 are SGHTA and FQGNSA. With 1 base clipped from V and 2 bases from J, the junction kept 1 base outside the gene matches. There are 16 residues in the CDR3. The CDR3 reads CASSLGGLAGQETQYF. The DNA of the CDR3 is TGTGCCAGCAGCTTAGGGGGACTAGCGGGACAAGAGACCCAGTACTTC.

This clonotype was seen at least ten times. V is TRBV12-3 or TRBV12-4 and J is TRBJ2-3, with D possibly matching TRBD2 (5 bases). The CDR3 loop spans 15 amino acids. Trimming took off 5 bases at V and 0 bases at J, with 12 bases between the two ends. The CDR3 DNA reads TGTGCCAGCAGTCCCCCCCGCGGGAGCACAGATACGCAGTATTTT. This codes for CASSPPRGSTDTQYF.

V and J are TRBV29-1 and TRBJ2-7; D call uncertain. V lost 3 bases and J lost 5, with 8 bases in between. The germline gives CDR1 SQVTM, CDR2 ANQGSEA. The CDR3 totals 11 residues. The CDR3 here is CSVDTVNEQYF. The CDR3 bases are TGCAGCGTTGACACAGTCAACGAGCAGTACTTC.

This clonotype was detected many times. V usage is TRBV24-1 and J usage is TRBJ1-2; weak D call: TRBD1 (5 bases). V was cut by 4 bases and J by 4 bases, with 9 bases left in between. Germline-derived CDR1 and CDR2 are KGHDR and SFDVKD. The CDR3 length is 13 residues. CDR3: CATSEDSGYGYTF. The CDR3 region has the DNA TGTGCCACCAGTGAAGACAGCGGCTATGGCTACACCTTC.

This clonotype was seen ten or more times. This rearrangement joins TRBV11-2 to TRBJ2-3; D is possibly TRBD1 (5 bases). Per the germline V gene, CDR1 is SGHAT and CDR2 is FQNNGV. The V gene lost 1 base and the J gene lost 0 bases, with 17 bases spanning the gap. There are 18 residues in the CDR3. CDR3 sequence (DNA): TGTGCCAGCAGCTTAGTGGGGCTCCTTACAACTAGCACAGATACGCAGTATTTT. As protein: CASSLVGLLTTSTDTQYF.